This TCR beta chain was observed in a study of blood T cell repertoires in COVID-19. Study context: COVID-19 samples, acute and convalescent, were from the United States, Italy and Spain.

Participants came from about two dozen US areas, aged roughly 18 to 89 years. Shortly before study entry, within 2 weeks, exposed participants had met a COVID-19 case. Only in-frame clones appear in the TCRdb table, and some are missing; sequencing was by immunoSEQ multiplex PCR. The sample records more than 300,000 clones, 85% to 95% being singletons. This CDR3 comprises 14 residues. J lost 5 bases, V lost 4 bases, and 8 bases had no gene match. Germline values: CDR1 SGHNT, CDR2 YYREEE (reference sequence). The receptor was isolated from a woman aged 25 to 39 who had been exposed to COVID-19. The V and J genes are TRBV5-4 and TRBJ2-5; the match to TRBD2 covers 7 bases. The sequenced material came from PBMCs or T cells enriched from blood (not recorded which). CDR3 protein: CASSPTAREETQYF. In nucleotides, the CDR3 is TGTGCCAGCAGCCCGACAGCGCGGGAGGAGACCCAGTACTTC.